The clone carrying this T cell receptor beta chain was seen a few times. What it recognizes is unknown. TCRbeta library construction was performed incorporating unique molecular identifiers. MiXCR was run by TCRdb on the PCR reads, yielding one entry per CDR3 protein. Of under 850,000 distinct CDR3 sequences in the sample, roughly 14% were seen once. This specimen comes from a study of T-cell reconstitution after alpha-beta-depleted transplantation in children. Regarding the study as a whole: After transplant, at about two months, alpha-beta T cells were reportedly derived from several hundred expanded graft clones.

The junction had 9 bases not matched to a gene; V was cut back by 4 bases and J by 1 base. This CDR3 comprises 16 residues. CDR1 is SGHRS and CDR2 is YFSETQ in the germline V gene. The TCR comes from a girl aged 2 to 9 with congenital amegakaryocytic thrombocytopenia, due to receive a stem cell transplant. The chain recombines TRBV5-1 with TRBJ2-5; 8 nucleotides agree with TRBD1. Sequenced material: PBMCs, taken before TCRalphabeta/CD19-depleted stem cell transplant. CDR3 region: CASSRGQASFQETQYF. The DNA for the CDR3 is TGCGCCAGCAGCCGGGGACAGGCGAGCTTCCAAGAGACCCAGTACTTC.